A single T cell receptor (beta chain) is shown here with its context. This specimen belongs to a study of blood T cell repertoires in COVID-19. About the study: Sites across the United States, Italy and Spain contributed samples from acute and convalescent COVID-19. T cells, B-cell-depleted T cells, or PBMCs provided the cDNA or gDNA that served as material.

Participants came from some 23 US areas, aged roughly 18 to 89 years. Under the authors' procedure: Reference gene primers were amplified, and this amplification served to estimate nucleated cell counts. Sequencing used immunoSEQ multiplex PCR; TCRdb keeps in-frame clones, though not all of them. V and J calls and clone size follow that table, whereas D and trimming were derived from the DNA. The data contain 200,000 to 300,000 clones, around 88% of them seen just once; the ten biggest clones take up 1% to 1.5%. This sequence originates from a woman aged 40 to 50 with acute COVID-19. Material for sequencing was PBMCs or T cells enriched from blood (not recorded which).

CDR3 residues: CASSPVGLGAGVHEQYV. The CDR3 DNA is TGTGCCAGCTCACCAGTGGGGTTAGGAGCGGGAGTACACGAGCAGTACGTC. The chain recombines TRBV18 with TRBJ2-7; 8 bases agree with TRBD2. The CDR3 extends over 17 amino acids. V lost 2 bases and J lost 5; bases outside the gene matches: 14. Per germline, CDR1 KGHSH and CDR2 LQKENI.